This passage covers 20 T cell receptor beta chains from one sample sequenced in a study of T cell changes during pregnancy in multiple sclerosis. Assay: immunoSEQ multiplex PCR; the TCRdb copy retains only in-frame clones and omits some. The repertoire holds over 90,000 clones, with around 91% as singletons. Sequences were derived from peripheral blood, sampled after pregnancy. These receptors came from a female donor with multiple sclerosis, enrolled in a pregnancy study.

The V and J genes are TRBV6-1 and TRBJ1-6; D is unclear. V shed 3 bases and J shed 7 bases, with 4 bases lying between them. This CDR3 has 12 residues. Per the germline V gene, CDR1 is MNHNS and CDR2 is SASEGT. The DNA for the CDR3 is TGTGCCAGCAGTGATGGCAATTCACCCCTCCACTTT. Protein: CASSDGNSPLHF.

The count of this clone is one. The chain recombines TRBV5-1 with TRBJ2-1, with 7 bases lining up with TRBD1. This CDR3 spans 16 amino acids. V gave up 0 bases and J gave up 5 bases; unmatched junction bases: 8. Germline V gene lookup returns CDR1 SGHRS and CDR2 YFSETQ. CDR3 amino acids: CASSLVAGGLHNEQFF. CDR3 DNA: TGCGCCAGCAGCTTGGTGGCAGGGGGTCTACACAATGAGCAGTTCTTC.

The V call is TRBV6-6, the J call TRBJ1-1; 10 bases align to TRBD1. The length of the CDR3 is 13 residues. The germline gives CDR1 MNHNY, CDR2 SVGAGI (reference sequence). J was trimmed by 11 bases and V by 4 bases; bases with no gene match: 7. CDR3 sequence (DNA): TGTGCCAGCAGTTTAAGGACAGGGGGGAATGCTTTCTTT. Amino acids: CASSLRTGGNAFF.

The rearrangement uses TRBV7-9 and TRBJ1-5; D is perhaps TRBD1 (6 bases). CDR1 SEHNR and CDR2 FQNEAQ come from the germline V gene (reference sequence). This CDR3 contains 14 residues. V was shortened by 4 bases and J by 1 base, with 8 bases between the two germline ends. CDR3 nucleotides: TGTGCCAGCAGCTATACAGGGAGCAATCAGCCCCAGCATTTT. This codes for CASSYTGSNQPQHF.

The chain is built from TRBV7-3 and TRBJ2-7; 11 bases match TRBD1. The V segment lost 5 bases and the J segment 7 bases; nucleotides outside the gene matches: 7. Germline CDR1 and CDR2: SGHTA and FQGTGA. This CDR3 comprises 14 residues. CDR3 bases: TGTGCCAGCAGCCCCGGGACAGGGGGTCGGGAGCAGTACTTC. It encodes CASSPGTGGREQYF.

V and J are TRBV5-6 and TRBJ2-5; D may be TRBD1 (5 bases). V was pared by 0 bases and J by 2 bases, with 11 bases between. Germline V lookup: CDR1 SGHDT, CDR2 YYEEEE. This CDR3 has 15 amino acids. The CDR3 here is CASSLGQILQETQYF. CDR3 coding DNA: TGTGCCAGCAGCTTGGGACAGATATTACAAGAGACCCAGTACTTC. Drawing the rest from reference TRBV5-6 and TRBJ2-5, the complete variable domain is DAGVTQSPTHLIKTRGQQVTLRCSPKSGHDTVSWYQQALGQGPQFIFQYYEEEERQRGNFPDRFSGHQFPNYSSELNVNALLLGDSALYLCASSLGQILQETQYFGPGTRLLVL.

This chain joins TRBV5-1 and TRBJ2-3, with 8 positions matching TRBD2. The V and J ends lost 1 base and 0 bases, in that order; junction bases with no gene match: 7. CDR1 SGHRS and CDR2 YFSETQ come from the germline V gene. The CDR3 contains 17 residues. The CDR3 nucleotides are TGCGCCAGCAGCTTGCCAGGGGCTAGCGGGAGCACAGATACGCAGTATTTT. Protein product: CASSLPGASGSTDTQYF.

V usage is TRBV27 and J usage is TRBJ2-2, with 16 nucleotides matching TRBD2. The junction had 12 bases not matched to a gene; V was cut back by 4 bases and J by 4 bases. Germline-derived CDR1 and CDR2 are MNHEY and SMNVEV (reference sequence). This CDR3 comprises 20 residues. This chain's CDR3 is CASSSTSGTSGRAFTGELFF. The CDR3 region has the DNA TGTGCCAGCAGTTCAACTTCCGGGACTAGCGGGAGGGCCTTCACCGGGGAGCTGTTTTTT.

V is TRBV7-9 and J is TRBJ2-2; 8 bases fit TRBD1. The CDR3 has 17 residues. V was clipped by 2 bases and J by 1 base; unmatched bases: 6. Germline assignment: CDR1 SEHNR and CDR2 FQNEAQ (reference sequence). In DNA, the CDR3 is TGTGCCAGCAGCTTAAAACCAGGGGGCAGGAACACCGGGGAGCTGTTTTTT. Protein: CASSLKPGGRNTGELFF.

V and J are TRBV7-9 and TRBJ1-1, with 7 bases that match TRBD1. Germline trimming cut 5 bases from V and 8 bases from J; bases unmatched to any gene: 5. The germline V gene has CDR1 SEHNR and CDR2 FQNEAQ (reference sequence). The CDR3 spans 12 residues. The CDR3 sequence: CASSKDRFEAFF. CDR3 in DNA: TGTGCCAGCAGCAAGGACAGGTTCGAAGCTTTCTTT.

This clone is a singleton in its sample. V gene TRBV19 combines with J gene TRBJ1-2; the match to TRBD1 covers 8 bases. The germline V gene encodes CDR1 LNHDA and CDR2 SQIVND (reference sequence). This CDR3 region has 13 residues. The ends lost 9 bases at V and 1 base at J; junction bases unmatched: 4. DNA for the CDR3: TGTGCCAGCCACAGGGGGTATAACTATGGCTACACCTTC. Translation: CASHRGYNYGYTF.

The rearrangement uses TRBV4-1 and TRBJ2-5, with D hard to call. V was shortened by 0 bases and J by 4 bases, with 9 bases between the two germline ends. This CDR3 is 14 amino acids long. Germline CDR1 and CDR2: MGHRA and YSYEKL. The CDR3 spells CASSQERARETQYF. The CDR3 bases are TGCGCCAGCAGCCAAGAGAGAGCCCGAGAGACCCAGTACTTC.

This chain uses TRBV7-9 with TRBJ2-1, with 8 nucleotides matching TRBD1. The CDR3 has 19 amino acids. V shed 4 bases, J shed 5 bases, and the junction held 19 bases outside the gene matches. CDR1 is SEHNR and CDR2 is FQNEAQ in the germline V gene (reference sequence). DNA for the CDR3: TGTGCCAGCAGCTCAGTAGCCTGGACAGGGCCTCGAACTGACAATGAGCAGTTCTTC. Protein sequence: CASSSVAWTGPRTDNEQFF.

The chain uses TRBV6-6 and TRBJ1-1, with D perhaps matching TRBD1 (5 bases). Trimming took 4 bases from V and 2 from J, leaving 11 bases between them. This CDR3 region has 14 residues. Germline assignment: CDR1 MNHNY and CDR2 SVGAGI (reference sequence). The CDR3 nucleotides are TGTGCCAGCAGTTCCCCGACAGTCAACACTGAAGCTTTCTTT. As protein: CASSSPTVNTEAFF.

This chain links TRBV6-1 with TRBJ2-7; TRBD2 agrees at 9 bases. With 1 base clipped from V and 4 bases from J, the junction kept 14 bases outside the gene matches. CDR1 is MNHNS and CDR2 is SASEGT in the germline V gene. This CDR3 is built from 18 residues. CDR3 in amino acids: CASSEGRLAGGSKYEQYF. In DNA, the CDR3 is TGTGCCAGCAGTGAAGGTCGGCTCGCGGGAGGGTCTAAGTACGAGCAGTACTTC.

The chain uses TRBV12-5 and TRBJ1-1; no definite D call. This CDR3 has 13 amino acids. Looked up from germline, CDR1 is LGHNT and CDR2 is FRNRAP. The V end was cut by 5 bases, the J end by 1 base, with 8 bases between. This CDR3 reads CASGPRGNTEAFF. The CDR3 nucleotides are TGTGCTAGTGGTCCCCGAGGGAACACTGAAGCTTTCTTT.

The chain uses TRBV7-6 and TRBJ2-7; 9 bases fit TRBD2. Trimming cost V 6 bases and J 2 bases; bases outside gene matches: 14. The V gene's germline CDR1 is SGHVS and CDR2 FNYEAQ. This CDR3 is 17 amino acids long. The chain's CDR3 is CASSLLSSGSYTYEQYF. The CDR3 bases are TGTGCCAGCAGTCTACTGAGTAGCGGGAGCTATACCTACGAGCAGTACTTC.

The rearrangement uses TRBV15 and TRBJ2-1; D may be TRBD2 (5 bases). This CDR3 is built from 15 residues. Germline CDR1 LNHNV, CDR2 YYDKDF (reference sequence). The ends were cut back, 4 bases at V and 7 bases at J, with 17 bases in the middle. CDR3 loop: CATSKLGTSENEQFF. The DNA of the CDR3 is TGTGCCACCAGCAAACTAGGCACCTCAGAAAATGAGCAGTTCTTC.

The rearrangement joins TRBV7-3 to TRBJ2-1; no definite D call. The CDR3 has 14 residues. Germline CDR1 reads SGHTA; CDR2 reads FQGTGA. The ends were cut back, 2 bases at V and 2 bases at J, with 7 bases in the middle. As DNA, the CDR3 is TGTGCCAGCAGCTTAGACCGGGCCTACAATGAGCAGTTCTTC. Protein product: CASSLDRAYNEQFF.

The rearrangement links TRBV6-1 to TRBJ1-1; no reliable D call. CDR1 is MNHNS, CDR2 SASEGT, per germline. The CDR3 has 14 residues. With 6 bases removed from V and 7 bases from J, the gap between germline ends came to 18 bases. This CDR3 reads CASRGGQAQGEAFF. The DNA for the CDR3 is TGTGCCAGCAGGGGAGGGCAGGCTCAAGGTGAAGCTTTCTTT.